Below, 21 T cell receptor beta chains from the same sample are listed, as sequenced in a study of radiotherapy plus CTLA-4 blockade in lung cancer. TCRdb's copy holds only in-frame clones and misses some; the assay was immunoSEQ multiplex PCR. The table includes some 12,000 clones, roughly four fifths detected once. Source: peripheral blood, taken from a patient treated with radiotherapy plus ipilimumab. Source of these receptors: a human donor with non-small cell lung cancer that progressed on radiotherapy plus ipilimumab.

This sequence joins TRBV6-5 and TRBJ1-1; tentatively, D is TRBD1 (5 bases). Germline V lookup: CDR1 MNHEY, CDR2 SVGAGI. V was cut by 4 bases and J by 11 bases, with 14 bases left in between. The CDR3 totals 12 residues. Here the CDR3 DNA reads TGTGCCAGCAGTTCGGGGGTGGTTGCCGCTTTCTTT. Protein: CASSSGVVAAFF.

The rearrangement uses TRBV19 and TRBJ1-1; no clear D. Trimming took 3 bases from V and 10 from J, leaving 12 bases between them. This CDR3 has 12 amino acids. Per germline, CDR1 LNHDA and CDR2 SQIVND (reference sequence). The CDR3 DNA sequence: TGTGCCAGTAGTATTCAGTTTGGAGGAGCTTTCTTT. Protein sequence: CASSIQFGGAFF.

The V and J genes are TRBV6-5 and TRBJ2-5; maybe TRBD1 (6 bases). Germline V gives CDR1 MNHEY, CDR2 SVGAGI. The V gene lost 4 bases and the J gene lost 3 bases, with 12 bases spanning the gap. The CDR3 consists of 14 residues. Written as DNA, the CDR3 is TGTGCCAGCAGTTCCCTGACAGGAGAAGAGACCCAGTACTTC. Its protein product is CASSSLTGEETQYF.

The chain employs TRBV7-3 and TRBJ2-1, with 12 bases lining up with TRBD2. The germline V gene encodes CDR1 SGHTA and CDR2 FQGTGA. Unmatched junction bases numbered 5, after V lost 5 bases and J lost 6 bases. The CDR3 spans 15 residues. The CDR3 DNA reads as TGTGCCAGCAGCAGGGGACTAGCGGGTCCCAATGAGCAGTTCTTC. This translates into CASSRGLAGPNEQFF. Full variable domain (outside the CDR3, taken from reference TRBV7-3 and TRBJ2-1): GAGVSQTPSNKVTEKGKYVELRCDPISGHTALYWYRQSLGQGPEFLIYFQGTGAADDSGLPNDRFFAVRPEGSVSTLKIQRTERGDSAVYLCASSRGLAGPNEQFFGPGTRLTVL.

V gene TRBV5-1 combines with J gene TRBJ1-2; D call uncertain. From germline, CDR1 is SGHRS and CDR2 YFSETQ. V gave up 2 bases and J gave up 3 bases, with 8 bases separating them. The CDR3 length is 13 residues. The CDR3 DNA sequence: TGCGCCAGCAGCTTTACAACGGACTATGGCTACACCTTC. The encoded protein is CASSFTTDYGYTF.

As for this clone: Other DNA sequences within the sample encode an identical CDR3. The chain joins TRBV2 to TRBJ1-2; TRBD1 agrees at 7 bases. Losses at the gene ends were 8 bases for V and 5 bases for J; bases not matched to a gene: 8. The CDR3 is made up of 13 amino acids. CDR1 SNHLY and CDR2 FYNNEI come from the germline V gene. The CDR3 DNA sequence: TGTGCCAGCTCGGGCAGGGGGAGTTATGGCTACACCTTC. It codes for CASSGRGSYGYTF. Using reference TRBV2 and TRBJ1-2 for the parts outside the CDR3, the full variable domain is EPEVTQTPSHQVTQMGQEVILRCVPISNHLYFYWYRQILGQKVEFLVSFYNNEISEKSEIFDDQFSVERPDGSNFTLKIRSTKLEDSAMYFCASSGRGSYGYTFGSGTRLTVV.

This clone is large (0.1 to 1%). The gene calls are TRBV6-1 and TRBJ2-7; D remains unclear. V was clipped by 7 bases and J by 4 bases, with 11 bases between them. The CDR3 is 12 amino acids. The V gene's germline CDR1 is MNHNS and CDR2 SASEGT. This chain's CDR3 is CASTGSGYEQYF. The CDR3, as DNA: TGTGCCAGCACCGGAAGTGGTTACGAGCAGTACTTC.

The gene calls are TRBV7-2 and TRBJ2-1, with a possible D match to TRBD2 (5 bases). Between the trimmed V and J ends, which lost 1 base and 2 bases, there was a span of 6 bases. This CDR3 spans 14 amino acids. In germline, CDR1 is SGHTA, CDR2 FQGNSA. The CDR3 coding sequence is TGTGCCAGCAGCTTAGGCGGGCCCTACAATGAGCAGTTCTTC. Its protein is CASSLGGPYNEQFF.

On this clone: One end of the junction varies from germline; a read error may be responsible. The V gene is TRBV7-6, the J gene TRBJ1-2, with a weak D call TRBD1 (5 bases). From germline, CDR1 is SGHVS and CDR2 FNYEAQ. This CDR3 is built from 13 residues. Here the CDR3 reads CTSSSGLPYGYTF. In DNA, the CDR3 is TGTACCAGCAGCTCGGGACTGCCGTATGGCTACACCTTC.

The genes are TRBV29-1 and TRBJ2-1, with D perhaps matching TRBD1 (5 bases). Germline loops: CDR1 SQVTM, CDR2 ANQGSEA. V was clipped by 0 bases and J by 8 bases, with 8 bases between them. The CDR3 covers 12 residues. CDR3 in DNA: TGCAGCGTTGAAGATCAGGGCGATGAGCAGTTCTTC. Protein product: CSVEDQGDEQFF.

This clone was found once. The CDR3 loop reads CATSSLLAGRNTGELFF. CDR3 nucleotides: TGTGCCACCAGCAGTTTGCTAGCGGGTCGAAACACCGGGGAGCTGTTTTTT. The chain joins TRBV15 to TRBJ2-2, with 8 bases fitting TRBD2. Germline-derived CDR1 and CDR2 are LNHNV and YYDKDF (reference sequence). CDR3 length: 17 amino acids. The trim removed 3 bases at V and 2 bases at J, leaving 8 bases unmatched.

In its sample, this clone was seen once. CDR3: CASSPPGPSTSPLHF. The CDR3, as DNA: TGTGCCAGCAGCCCACCGGGACCTTCCACATCACCCCTCCACTTT. The genes are TRBV27 and TRBJ1-6; tentatively, D is TRBD1 (5 bases). This CDR3 comprises 15 residues. Germline assignment: CDR1 MNHEY and CDR2 SMNVEV (reference sequence). V was clipped by 6 bases and J by 10 bases, with 19 bases between them.

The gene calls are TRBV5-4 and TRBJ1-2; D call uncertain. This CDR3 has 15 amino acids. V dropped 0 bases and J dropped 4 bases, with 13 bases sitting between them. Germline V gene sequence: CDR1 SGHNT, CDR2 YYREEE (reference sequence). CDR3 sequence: CASSLASTHTYGYTF. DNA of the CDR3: TGTGCCAGCAGCTTGGCGTCCACCCATACCTATGGCTACACCTTC.

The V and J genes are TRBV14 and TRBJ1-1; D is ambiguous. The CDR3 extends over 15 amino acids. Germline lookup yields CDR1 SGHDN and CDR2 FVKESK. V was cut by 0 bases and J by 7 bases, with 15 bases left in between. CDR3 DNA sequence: TGTGCCAGCAGCCAAGATCTAATCAGGTCTCATGAAGCTTTCTTT. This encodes CASSQDLIRSHEAFF.

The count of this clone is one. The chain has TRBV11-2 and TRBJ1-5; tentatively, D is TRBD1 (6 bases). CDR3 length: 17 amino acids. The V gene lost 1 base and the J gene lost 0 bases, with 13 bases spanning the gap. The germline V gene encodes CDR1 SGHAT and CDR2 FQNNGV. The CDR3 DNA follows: TGTGCCAGCAGCTTAGTCCAGGGGTCCTATAGCAATCAGCCCCAGCATTTT. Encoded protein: CASSLVQGSYSNQPQHF.

CDR3 loop: CASSSRNTGELFF. Here the CDR3 DNA reads TGTGCCAGCAGCTCCCGAAACACCGGGGAGCTGTTTTTT. The chain combines TRBV9 with TRBJ2-2; D ambiguous. V lost 4 bases, J lost 2 bases, and 6 bases lay in between. The CDR3 covers 13 residues. Looked up from germline, CDR1 is SGDLS and CDR2 is YYNGEE. The variable domain in full, with the rest retrieved from reference TRBV9 and TRBJ2-2, is DSGVTQTPKHLITATGQRVTLRCSPRSGDLSVYWYQQSLDQGLQFLIQYYNGEERAKGNILERFSAQQFPDLHSELNLSSLELGDSALYFCASSSRNTGELFFGEGSRLTVL.

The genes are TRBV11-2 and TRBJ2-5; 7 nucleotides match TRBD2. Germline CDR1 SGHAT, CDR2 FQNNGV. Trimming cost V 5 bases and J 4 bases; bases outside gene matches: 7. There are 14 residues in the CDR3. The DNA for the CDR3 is TGTGCCAGCAGCGAGCGGGGTCGCCTAGAGACCCAGTACTTC. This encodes CASSERGRLETQYF. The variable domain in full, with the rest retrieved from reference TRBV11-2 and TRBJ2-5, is EAGVAQSPRYKIIEKRQSVAFWCNPISGHATLYWYQQILGQGPKLLIQFQNNGVVDDSQLPKDRFSAERLKGVDSTLKIQPAKLEDSAVYLCASSERGRLETQYFGPGTRLLVL.

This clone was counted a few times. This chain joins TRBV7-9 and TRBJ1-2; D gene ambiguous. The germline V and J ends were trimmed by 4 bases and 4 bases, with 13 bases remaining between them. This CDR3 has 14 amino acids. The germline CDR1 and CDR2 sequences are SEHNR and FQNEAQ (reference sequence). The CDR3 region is CASSSAGRPYGYTF. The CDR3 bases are TGTGCCAGCAGCTCCGCTGGCCGGCCCTATGGCTACACCTTC.

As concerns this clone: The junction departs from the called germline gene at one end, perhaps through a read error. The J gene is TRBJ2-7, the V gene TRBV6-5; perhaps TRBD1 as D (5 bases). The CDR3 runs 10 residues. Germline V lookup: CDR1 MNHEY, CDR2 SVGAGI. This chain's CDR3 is CASSGQGLSF. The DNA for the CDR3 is TGTGCCAGCAGTGGCCAGGGTCTGAGCTTC.

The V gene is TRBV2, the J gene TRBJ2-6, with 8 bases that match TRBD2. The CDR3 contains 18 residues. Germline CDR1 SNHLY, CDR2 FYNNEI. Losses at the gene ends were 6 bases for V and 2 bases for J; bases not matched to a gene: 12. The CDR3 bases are TGTGCCAGCAGCCCTGGACTAGCCGGAGTACCTGGGGCCAACGTCCTGACTTTC. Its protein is CASSPGLAGVPGANVLTF.

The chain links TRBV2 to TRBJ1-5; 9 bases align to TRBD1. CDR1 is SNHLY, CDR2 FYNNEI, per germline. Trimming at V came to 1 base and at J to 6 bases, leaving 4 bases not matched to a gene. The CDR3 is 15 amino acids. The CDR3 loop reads CASSEDRGQSQPQHF. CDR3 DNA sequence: TGTGCCAGCAGTGAAGACAGGGGGCAGAGTCAGCCCCAGCATTTT.